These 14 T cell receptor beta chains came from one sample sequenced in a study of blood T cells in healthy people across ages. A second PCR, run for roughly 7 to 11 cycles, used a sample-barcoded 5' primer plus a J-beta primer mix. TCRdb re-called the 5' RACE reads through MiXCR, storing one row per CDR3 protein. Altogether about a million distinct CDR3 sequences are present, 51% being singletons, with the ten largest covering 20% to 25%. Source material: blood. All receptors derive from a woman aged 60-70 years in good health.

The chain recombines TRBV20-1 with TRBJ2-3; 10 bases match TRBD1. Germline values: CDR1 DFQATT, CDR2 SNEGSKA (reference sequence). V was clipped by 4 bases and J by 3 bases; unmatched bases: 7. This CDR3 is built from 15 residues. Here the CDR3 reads CSATDPGQGTDTQYF. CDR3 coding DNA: TGCAGTGCTACTGACCCGGGACAGGGGACAGATACGCAGTATTTT.

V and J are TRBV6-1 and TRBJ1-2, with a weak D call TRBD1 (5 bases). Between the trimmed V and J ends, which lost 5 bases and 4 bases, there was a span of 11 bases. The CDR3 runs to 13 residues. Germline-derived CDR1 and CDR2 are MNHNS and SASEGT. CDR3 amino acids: CASSQGSSYGYTF. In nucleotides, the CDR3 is TGTGCCAGCAGTCAGGGTAGCAGCTATGGCTACACCTTC.

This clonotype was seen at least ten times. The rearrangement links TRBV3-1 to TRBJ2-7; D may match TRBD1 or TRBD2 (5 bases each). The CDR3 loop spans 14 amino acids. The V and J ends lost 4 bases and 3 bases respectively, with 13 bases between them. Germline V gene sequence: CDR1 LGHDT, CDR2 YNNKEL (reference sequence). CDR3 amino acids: CASSPGALFYEQYF. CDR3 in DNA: TGTGCCAGCAGCCCCGGGGCCCTTTTCTACGAGCAGTACTTC.

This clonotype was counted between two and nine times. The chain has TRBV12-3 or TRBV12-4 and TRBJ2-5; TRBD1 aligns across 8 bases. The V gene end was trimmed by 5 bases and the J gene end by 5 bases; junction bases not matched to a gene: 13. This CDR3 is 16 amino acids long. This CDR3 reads CASSRDVWTGIETQYF. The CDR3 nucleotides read TGTGCCAGCAGTCGGGACGTGTGGACAGGGATTGAGACCCAGTACTTC.

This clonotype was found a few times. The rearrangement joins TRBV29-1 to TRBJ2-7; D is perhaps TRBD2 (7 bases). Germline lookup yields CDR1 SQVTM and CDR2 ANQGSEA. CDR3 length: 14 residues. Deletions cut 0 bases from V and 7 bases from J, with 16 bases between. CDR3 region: CSVEDRGGAGEQYF. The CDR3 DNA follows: TGCAGCGTTGAAGATCGCGGGGGCGCGGGGGAGCAGTACTTC.

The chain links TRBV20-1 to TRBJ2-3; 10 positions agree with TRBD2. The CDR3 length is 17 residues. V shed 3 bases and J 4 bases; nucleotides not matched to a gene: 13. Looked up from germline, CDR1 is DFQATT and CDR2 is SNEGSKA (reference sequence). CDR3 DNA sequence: TGCAGTGCTAGCGGCGAGGGGGCTAGCGGGAGATCAGATACGCAGTATTTT. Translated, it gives CSASGEGASGRSDTQYF.

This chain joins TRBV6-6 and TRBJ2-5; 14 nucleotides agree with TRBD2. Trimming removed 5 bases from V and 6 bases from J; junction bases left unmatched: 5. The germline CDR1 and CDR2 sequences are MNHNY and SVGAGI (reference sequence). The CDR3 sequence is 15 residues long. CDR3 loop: CASSAGTSGSKTQYF. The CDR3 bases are TGTGCCAGCAGTGCAGGGACTAGCGGGAGCAAGACCCAGTACTTC.

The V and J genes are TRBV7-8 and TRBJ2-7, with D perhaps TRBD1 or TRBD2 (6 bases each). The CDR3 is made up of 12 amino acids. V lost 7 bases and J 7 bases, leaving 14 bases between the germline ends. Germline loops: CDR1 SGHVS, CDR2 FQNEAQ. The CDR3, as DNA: TGTGCCAGCATGGGGGGCGTAGATGAGCAGTACTTC. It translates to CASMGGVDEQYF.

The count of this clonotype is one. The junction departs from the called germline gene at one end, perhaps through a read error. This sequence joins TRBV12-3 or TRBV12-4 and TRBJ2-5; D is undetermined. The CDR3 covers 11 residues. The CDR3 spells CASSPQETQHF. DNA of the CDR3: TGTGCCAGCAGTCCCCAAGAGACCCAGCACTTC.

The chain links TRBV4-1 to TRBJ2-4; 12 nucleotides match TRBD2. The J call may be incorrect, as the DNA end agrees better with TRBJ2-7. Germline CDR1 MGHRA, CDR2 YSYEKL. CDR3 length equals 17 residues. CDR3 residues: CASSQPSSGRVMYEQYF. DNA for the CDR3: TGCGCCAGCAGCCAACCTTCTAGCGGGAGGGTCATGTACGAGCAGTACTTC.

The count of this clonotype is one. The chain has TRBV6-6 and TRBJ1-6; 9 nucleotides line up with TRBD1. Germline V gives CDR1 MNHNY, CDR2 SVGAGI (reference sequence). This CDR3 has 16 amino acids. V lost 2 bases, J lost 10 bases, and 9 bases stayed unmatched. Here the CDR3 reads CASSYRPGQGGSPLHF. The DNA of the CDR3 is TGTGCCAGCAGTTACAGACCGGGACAGGGAGGATCACCCCTCCACTTT.

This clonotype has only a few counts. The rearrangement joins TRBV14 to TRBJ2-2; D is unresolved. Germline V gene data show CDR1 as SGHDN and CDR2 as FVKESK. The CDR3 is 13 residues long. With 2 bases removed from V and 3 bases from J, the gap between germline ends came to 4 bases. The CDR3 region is CASSQIYTGELFF. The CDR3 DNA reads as TGTGCCAGCAGCCAAATATACACCGGGGAGCTGTTTTTT.

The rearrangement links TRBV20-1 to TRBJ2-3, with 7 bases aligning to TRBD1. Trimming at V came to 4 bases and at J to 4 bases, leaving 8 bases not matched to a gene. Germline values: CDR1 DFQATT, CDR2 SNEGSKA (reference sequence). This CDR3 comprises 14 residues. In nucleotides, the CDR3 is TGCAGTGCTAACAGGGGCGGAGGAGCAGATACGCAGTATTTT. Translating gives CSANRGGGADTQYF.

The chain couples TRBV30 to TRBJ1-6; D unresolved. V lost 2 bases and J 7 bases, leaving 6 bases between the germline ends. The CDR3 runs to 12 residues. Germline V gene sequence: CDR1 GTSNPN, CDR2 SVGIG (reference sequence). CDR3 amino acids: CAWSLGNSPLHF. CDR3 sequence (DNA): TGTGCCTGGAGTTTAGGCAATTCACCCCTCCACTTT.